Given below is one T cell receptor beta chain in context. V was pared by 4 bases and J by 3 bases, with 10 bases between. The CDR3 runs to 12 residues. Germline V CDR1 and CDR2: SQVTM, ANQGSEA. This sample was taken from a study of CD8+ T cells in alopecia areata. Study as a whole: The protocol delivered tofacitinib for 6 to 18 months, then withdrew it for 6 months.

RNA, once extracted, was reverse transcribed into cDNA for use as the sequencing template. Some clones are missing from TCRdb's copy, which holds only in-frame ones; the method was immunoSEQ multiplex PCR. The data hold 80,000 to 100,000 clones, with less than 50% observed a single time. Punch biopsies of lesional scalp, plus peripheral blood, were taken from alopecia areata patients. This chain joins TRBV29-1 and TRBJ2-7; D gene unclear. Source material: CD4+ T cells sorted from blood. The TCR sequence derives from a human donor with alopecia areata. CDR3 sequence reads: CSVGQAGYEQYF. Written as DNA, the CDR3 is TGCAGCGTTGGGCAGGCTGGCTACGAGCAGTACTTC.